The sequence of this T cell receptor beta chain was determined in a study of early T cells in non-severe SARS-CoV-2 infection. As for the study in general: Bulk RNA taken from unsorted whole blood was sequenced, leaving chains unpaired.

This clonotype has only a few counts. No antigen is known for it. Researchers tagged individual cDNA molecules with unique molecular identifiers. TCRdb re-called the 5' RACE reads with MiXCR, one entry per CDR3 protein. The table includes fewer than 85,000 distinct CDR3 sequences, approximately 13% detected once. CDR1 and CDR2 from the germline V gene are MDHEN and SYDVKM. The CDR3 consists of 14 residues. With 5 bases removed from V and 5 bases from J, the gap between germline ends came to 15 bases. Study outcomes and limitations: VDJdb matching favored anti-spike CD8 responses, missing private and CD4 specificities.

The J gene is TRBJ1-1, the V gene TRBV28, with D hard to call. This sequence originates from an adult who was a healthcare worker with PCR-confirmed SARS-CoV-2 infection or an uninfected control (not recorded which). Sequenced: whole blood. The CDR3 protein is CASSPPRSRTEAFF. CDR3 bases: TGTGCCAGCAGTCCACCCCGGAGCCGAACTGAAGCTTTCTTT.